This TCR beta chain was identified in a study of T cell changes during pregnancy in multiple sclerosis. After removal of 1 base from V and 7 bases from J, the junction contained 19 bases not matched to a gene. The germline gives CDR1 LGHNA, CDR2 YSLEER. This CDR3 spans 20 amino acids. Libraries were prepared by immunoSEQ multiplex PCR; TCRdb keeps only in-frame clonotypes and omits some of them. The sample contains around 68,000 clones, around 91% of which appear only once. The starting material was peripheral blood, obtained after pregnancy. The chain has TRBV4-3 and TRBJ2-2, with 9 bases matching TRBD2. The source of this sequence is a female donor in good health, enrolled as a control in a pregnancy study. CDR3: CASSQVVELTSGRFGGELFF. The CDR3 bases are TGCGCCAGCAGCCAAGTGGTGGAGTTGACTAGCGGTCGGTTCGGCGGGGAGCTGTTTTTT.